This entry concerns a single T cell receptor (beta chain). Its antigen is undetermined. Germline V gene lookup returns CDR1 SGDLS and CDR2 YYNGEE. This CDR3 region has 16 residues. Trimming cost V 3 bases and J 2 bases, with 17 bases left between them. Sequencing used immunoSEQ multiplex PCR; TCRdb keeps in-frame clones, though not all of them. The table includes about 40,000 clones, approximately 86% detected once. This sample stems from a study of OX40 agonist ivuxolimab in advanced cancers. Points from the study as a whole: In the 0.1-3.0 mg/kg groups, partial responders showed among the lowest expansion.

V gene TRBV9 combines with J gene TRBJ2-5, with D unclear. The TCR sequence derives from an adult with an advanced solid tumor such as melanoma, head and neck, liver or kidney cancer. Sequencing was performed on CD4+ or CD8+ T cells sorted from blood, taken in a trial of the OX40 agonist ivuxolimab. CDR3 residues: CASSDNPDGEQETQYF. DNA of the CDR3: TGTGCCAGCAGCGATAATCCGGACGGCGAACAAGAGACCCAGTACTTC.